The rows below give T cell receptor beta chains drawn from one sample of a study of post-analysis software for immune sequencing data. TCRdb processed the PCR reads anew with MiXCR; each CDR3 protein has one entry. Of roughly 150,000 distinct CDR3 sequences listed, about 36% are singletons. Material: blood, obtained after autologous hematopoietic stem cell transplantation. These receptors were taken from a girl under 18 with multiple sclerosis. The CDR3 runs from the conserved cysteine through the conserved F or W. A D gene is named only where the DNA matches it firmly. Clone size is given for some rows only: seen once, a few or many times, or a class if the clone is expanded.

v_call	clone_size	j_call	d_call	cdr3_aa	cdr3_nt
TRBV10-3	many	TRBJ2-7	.	CAISGGTHTYEQYF	TGTGCCATCAGTGGCGGGACCCATACCTACGAGCAGTACTTC
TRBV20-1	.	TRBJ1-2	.	CSAGDGHWGYTF	TGCAGTGCTGGGGATGGGCACTGGGGCTACACCTTC
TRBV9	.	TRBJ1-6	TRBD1	CASSARQGSSYNSPLHF	TGTGCCAGCAGTGCCCGACAGGGTAGCTCCTATAATTCACCCCTCCACTTT
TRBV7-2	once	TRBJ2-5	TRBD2	CACSPPMAGDETQYF	TGTGCCTGCAGCCCCCCCATGGCGGGAGATGAGACCCAGTACTTC
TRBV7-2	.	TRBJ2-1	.	CASSLAIPSNGQFF	TGTGCCAGCAGCTTAGCAATCCCTTCCAATGGGCAGTTCTTC
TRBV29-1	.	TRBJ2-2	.	CSVVHENTGELSF	TGCAGCGTTGTACACGAGAACACCGGGGAGCTGTCTTTT
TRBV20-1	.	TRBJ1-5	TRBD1	CSAWDRNQPQHF	TGCAGTGCATGGGACAGAAATCAGCCCCAGCATTTT
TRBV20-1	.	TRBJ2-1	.	CSARVGVSEQFF	TGCAGTGCTAGAGTAGGTGTTAGCGAGCAGTTCTTC
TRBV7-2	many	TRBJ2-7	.	CASSLAGAEQYF	TGTGCCAGCAGCTTAGCCGGCGCCGAGCAGTACTTC
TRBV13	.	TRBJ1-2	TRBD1	CASSLTGVYGGYTF	TGTGCCAGCAGCTTAACAGGGGTTTATGGTGGCTACACCTTC
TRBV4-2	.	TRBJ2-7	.	CANSLQIAYEQYF	TGTGCCAACAGCCTCCAGATTGCCTACGAGCAGTACTTC
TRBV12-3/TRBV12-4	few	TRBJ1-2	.	CASSFGTWGYTF	TGTGCCAGCAGTTTTGGGACGTGGGGCTACACCTTC
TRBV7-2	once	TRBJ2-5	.	CASSFFQLETQYF	TGTGCCAGCAGCTTTTTTCAACTGGAGACCCAGTACTTC
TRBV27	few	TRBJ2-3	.	CASSFRETSTDTQYF	TGTGCCAGCAGTTTTCGGGAGACCAGCACAGATACGCAGTATTTT
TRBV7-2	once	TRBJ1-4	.	CASSARGRHNEKRFF	TGTGCCAGCAGCGCCAGGGGTAGGCATAATGAAAAACGGTTTTTT
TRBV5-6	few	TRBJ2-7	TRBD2	CASSHLLAGGHEQYF	TGTGCCAGCAGCCACCTACTAGCGGGAGGCCACGAGCAGTACTTC
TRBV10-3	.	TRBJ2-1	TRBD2	CATLGRGTSGPMGSYNERFF	TGTGCCACACTGGGGCGAGGGACTAGCGGCCCAATGGGCTCCTACAATGAGCGGTTCTTC
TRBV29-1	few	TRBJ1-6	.	CSVSTGQGSPLHF	TGCAGCGTATCGACAGGCCAGGGATCACCCCTCCACTTT
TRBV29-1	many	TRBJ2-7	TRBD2	CSVAPSGGSYEQYF	TGCAGCGTTGCCCCTAGCGGAGGCTCCTACGAGCAGTACTTC
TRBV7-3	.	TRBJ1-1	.	CASSPTHGQTEAFF	TGTGCCAGCAGCCCAACACATGGACAGACTGAAGCTTTCTTT
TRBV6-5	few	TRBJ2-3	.	CASSPLARASTDTQYF	TGTGCCAGCAGTCCCCTAGCAAGGGCTAGCACAGATACGCAGTATTTT
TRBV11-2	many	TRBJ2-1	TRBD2	CASSRGGLAGYEQFF	TGTGCCAGCAGCCGTGGGGGACTAGCGGGTTATGAGCAGTTCTTC
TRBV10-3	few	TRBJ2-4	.	CAIREAGNGNIQYF	TGTGCCATCAGGGAGGCAGGGAATGGGAACATTCAGTACTTC
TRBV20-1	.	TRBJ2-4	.	CSGLGTGKNIQYF	TGCAGCGGACTCGGGACGGGTAAAAACATTCAGTACTTC
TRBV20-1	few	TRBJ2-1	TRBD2	CSARDSDREVHEQFF	TGCAGTGCTAGAGATTCGGACCGGGAGGTCCATGAGCAGTTCTTC
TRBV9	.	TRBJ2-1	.	CASSVASFSYEQFF	TGTGCCAGCAGCGTAGCTAGCTTCTCGTATGAGCAGTTCTTC
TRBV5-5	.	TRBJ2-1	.	CASSWLVERPYNEQFF	TGTGCCAGCAGCTGGTTGGTTGAGCGGCCTTACAATGAGCAGTTCTTC
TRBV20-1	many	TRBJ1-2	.	CSARDPVRGYTF	TGCAGTGCCAGAGATCCGGTTCGCGGCTACACCTTC
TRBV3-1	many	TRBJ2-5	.	CASSQVEQTQYF	TGTGCCAGCAGCCAAGTTGAGCAGACCCAGTACTTC
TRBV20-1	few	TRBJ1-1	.	CSARTFTEAFF	TGCAGTGCTAGAACCTTTACTGAAGCTTTCTTT
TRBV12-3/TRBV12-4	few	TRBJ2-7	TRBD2	CASSFQAGGPDEQYF	TGTGCCAGCAGTTTTCAGGCGGGAGGGCCGGACGAGCAGTACTTC
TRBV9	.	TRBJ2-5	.	CASSSRGETYEQYF	TGTGCCAGCAGCTCCCGCGGGGAAACCTACGAACAGTACTTC
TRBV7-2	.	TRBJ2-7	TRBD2	CASSQLAGKAEQYF	TGTGCCAGCAGCCAACTAGCGGGAAAGGCCGAGCAGTACTTC
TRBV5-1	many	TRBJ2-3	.	CASSPTGGYTDTQYF	TGCGCCAGCAGCCCGACCGGGGGATACACAGATACGCAGTATTTT
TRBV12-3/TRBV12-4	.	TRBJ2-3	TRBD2	CANSLRLAEISTDTQYF	TGTGCCAACAGTTTACGACTAGCGGAGATTAGCACAGATACGCAGTATTTT
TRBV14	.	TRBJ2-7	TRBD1	CASSRDRGWSRENEQYF	TGTGCCAGCAGCCGGGACAGGGGGTGGTCGAGAGAGAACGAGCAGTACTTC
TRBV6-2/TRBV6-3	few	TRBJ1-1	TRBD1	CASKPSSFPGQGTEAFF	TGTGCCAGCAAGCCCAGCAGTTTTCCGGGACAGGGCACTGAAGCTTTCTTT
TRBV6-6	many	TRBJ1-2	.	CASSTIQGTNYGYTF	TGTGCCAGCAGTACGATCCAGGGCACTAACTATGGCTACACCTTC
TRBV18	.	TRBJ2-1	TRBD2	CASSPRTSGRNSYNEQFF	TGTGCCAGCTCACCGAGGACTAGCGGGAGGAATTCCTACAATGAGCAGTTCTTC
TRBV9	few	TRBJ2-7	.	CASSVAAGDTYEQYF	TGTGCCAGCAGCGTAGCTGCAGGGGACACCTACGAGCAGTACTTC
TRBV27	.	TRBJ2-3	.	CASSLSGQLTDTQYF	TGTGCCAGCAGTTTAAGCGGACAACTCACAGATACGCAGTATTTT
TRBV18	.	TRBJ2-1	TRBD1	CASSRRDRGEQFF	TGTGCCAGCTCACGTCGGGACAGAGGCGAGCAGTTCTTC
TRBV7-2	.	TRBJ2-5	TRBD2	CASSPRAGTSGSETQYF	TGTGCCAGCAGCCCCAGGGCCGGGACTAGCGGTTCAGAGACCCAGTACTTC
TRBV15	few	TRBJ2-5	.	CATSRAGGYEGPGEQYF	TGTGCCACCAGCAGAGCCGGAGGATATGAGGGGCCCGGAGAGCAGTACTTC
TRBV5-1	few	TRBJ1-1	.	CASSATGSRSGAFF	TGCGCCAGCAGCGCCACCGGGTCTCGTTCGGGAGCTTTCTTT